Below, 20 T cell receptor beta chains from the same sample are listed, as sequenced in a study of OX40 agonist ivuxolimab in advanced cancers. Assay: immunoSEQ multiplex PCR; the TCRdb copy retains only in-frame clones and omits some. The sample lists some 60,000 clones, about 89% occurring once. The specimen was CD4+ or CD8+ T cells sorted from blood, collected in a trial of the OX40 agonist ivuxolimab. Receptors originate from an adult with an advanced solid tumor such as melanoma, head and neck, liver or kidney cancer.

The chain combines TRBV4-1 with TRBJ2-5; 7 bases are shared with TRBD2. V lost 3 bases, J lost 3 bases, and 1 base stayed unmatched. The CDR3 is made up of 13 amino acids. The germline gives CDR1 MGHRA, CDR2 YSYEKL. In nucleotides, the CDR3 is TGCGCCAGCAGCCAGGGGGGGGAAGAGACCCAGTACTTC. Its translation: CASSQGGEETQYF.

The CDR3 region is CAWSVLGLGANVLTF. The CDR3 region has the DNA TGTGCCTGGAGTGTACTAGGTCTCGGGGCCAACGTCCTGACTTTC. J is TRBJ2-6 and V is TRBV30; weak D call: TRBD2 (5 bases). V lost 0 bases and J 4 bases, leaving 10 bases between the germline ends. The CDR3 runs 15 residues. Germline CDR1 reads GTSNPN; CDR2 reads SVGIG (reference sequence).

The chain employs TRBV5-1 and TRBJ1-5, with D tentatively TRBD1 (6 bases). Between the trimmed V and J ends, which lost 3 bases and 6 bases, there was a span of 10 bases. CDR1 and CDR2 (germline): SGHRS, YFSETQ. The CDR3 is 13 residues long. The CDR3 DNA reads TGCGCCAGCAGCTCGGAAGGGGGTCAGCCCCAGCATTTT. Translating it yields CASSSEGGQPQHF.

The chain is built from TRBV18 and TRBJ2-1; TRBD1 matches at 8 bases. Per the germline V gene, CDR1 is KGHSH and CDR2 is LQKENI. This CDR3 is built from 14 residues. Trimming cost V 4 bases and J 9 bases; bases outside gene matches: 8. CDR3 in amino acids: CASSHGQGLGEQFF. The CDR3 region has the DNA TGTGCCAGCTCACACGGACAGGGTTTGGGTGAGCAGTTCTTC.

DNA of the CDR3: TGTGCCAGCCAAAGGGACAGGGGGTCCCCCAAGGAGCAGTACTTC. Translation gives CASQRDRGSPKEQYF. The rearrangement joins TRBV6-6 to TRBJ2-7; 11 bases fit TRBD1. Germline values: CDR1 MNHNY, CDR2 SVGAGI (reference sequence). The CDR3 runs 15 residues. The J segment lost 7 bases and the V segment lost 8 bases, leaving 13 bases of the junction unmatched.

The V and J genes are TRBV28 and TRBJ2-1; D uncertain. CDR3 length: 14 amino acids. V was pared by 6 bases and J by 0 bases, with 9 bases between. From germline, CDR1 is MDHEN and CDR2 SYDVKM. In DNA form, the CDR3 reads TGTGCCAGCAGCGGGTTCAGCTCCTACAATGAGCAGTTCTTC. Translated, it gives CASSGFSSYNEQFF. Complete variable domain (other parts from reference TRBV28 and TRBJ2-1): DVKVTQSSRYLVKRTGEKVFLECVQDMDHENMFWYRQDPGLGLRLIYFSYDVKMKEKGDIPEGYSVSREKKERFSLILESASTNQTSMYLCASSGFSSYNEQFFGPGTRLTVL.

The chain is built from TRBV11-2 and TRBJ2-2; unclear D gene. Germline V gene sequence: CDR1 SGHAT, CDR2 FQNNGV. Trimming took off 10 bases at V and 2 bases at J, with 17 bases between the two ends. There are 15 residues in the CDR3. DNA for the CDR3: TGTGCCACCCTCCCTCCCTATAAAAACACCGGGGAGCTGTTTTTT. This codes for CATLPPYKNTGELFF.

In nucleotides, the CDR3 is TGTGCCAGCAGTCGGGGGGTAGGAAATGAGCAGTTCTTC. Protein sequence: CASSRGVGNEQFF. This chain connects TRBV27 to TRBJ2-1, with 7 bases lining up with TRBD2. The germline CDR1 and CDR2 sequences are MNHEY and SMNVEV (reference sequence). The V and J ends lost 5 bases and 7 bases, in that order; junction bases with no gene match: 5. The CDR3 runs to 13 residues.

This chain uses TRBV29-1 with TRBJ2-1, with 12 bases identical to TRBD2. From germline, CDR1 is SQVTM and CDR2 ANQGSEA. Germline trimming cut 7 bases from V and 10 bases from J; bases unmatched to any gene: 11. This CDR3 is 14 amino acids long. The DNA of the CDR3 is TGCAGCGCCTCAACTAGCGGGGGGCGGAGGGAGCAGTTCTTC. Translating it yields CSASTSGGRREQFF.

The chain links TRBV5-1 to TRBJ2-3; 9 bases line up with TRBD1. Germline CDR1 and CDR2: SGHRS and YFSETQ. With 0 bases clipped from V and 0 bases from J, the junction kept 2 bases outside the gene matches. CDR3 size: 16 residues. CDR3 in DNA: TGCGCCAGCAGCTTGGCACAGGGGGCTAGCACAGATACGCAGTATTTT. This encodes CASSLAQGASTDTQYF. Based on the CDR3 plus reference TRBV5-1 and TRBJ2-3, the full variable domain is KAGVTQTPRYLIKTRGQQVTLSCSPISGHRSVSWYQQTPGQGLQFLFEYFSETQRNKGNFPGRFSGRQFSNSRSEMNVSTLELGDSALYLCASSLAQGASTDTQYFGPGTRLTVL.

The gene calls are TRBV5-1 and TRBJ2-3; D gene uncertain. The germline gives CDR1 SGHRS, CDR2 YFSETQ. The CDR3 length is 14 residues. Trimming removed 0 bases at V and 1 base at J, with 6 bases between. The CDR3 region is CASSLGQRTDTQYF. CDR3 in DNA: TGCGCCAGCAGCTTGGGTCAGCGCACAGATACGCAGTATTTT.

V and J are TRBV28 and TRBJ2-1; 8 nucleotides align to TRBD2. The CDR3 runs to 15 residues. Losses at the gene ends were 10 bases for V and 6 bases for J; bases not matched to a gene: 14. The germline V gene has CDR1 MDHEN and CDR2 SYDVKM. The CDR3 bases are TGTGCCACCGCCGGGGGGGGCGTATTGTCCAATGAGCAGTTCTTC. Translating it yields CATAGGGVLSNEQFF. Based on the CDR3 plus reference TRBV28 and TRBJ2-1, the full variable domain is DVKVTQSSRYLVKRTGEKVFLECVQDMDHENMFWYRQDPGLGLRLIYFSYDVKMKEKGDIPEGYSVSREKKERFSLILESASTNQTSMYLCATAGGGVLSNEQFFGPGTRLTVL.

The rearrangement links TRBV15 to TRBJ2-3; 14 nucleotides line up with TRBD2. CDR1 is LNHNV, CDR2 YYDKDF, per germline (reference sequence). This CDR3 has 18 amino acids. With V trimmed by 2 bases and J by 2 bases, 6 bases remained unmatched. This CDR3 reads CATSRPPGLAGATDTQYF. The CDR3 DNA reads TGTGCCACCAGCAGACCGCCGGGACTAGCGGGGGCCACAGATACGCAGTATTTT.

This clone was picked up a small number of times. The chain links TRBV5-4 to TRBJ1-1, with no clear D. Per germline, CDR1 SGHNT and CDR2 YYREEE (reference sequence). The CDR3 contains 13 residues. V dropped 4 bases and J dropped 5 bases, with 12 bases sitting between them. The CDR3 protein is CASSPRVGTEAFF. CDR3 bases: TGTGCCAGCAGCCCGAGGGTGGGTACTGAAGCTTTCTTT.

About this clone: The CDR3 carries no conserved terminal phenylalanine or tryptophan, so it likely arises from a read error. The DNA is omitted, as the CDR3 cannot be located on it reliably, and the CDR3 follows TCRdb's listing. This CDR3 reads CASSDRGGSA. J is TRBJ1-5 and V is TRBV5-6; the tabulated D call, TRBD1, remains unverified against the DNA. With termini counted, the CDR3 has 10 amino acids. Germline V gives CDR1 SGHDT, CDR2 YYEEEE.

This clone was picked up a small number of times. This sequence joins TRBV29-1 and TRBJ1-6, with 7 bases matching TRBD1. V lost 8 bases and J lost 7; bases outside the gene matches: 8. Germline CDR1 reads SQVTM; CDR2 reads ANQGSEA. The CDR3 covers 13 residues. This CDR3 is CSIRRDSNSPLHF. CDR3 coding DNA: TGCAGCATAAGAAGGGACAGCAATTCACCCCTCCACTTT. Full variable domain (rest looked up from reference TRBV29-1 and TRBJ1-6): SAVISQKPSRDICQRGTSLTIQCQVDSQVTMMFWYRQQPGQSLTLIATANQGSEATYESGFVIDKFPISRPNLTFSTLTVSNMSPEDSSIYLCSIRRDSNSPLHFGNGTRLTVT.

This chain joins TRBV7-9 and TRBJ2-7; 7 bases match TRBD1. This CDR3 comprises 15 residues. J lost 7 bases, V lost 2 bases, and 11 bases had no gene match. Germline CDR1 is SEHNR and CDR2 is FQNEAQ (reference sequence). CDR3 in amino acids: CASSLTPDRLGEQYF. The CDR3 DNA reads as TGTGCCAGCAGCTTAACCCCGGACAGGCTGGGGGAGCAGTACTTC.

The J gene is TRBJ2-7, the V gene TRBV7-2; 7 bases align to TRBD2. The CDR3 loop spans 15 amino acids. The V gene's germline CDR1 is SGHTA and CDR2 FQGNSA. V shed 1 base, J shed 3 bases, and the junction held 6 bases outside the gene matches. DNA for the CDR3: TGTGCCAGCAGCTTAGATGCTAGCGGCTACTACGAGCAGTACTTC. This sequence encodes CASSLDASGYYEQYF.

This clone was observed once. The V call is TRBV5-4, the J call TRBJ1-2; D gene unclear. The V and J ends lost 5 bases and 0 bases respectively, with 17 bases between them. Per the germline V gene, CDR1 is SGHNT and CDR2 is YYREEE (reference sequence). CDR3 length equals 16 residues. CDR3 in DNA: TGTGCCAGCAGAGTCCAATCAGGTGGAGCTAACTATGGCTACACCTTC. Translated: CASRVQSGGANYGYTF.

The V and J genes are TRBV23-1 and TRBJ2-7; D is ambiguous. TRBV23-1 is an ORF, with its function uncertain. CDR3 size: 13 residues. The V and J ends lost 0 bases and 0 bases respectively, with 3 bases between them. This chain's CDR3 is CASSQSTSYEQYF. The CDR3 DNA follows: TGCGCCAGCAGTCAATCGACCTCCTACGAGCAGTACTTC.